This passage covers 30 T cell receptor beta chains from one sample sequenced in a study of technical replicates of blood from a handful of donors. Repertoires were generated with immunoSEQ multiplex PCR, while TCRdb's copy carries only in-frame clones and drops some. Of 75,000 to 95,000 clones in the sample, roughly 96% were seen once. Specimen: T cells isolated from PBMCs. The receptors shown here come from a human donor in good health.

The chain carries TRBV30 and TRBJ2-7, with TRBD2 as a possible D gene (6 bases). The CDR3 contains 15 residues. Between the trimmed V and J ends, which lost 5 bases and 0 bases, there was a span of 17 bases. Germline CDR1 reads GTSNPN; CDR2 reads SVGIG (reference sequence). The CDR3 protein is CAWDKGLPVSYEQYF. In nucleotides, the CDR3 is TGTGCCTGGGACAAGGGACTCCCCGTCTCCTACGAGCAGTACTTC.

This chain links TRBV2 with TRBJ2-2; the D gene is possibly TRBD2 (7 bases). Trimming shortened V by 7 bases and J by 5 bases, and 17 bases separated the two germline ends. This CDR3 has 15 residues. The germline V gene has CDR1 SNHLY and CDR2 FYNNEI. The CDR3 is CASTVGGARTGELFF. DNA of the CDR3: TGTGCCAGCACCGTGGGGGGGGCGCGAACCGGGGAGCTGTTTTTT.

The chain uses TRBV10-3 and TRBJ2-7, with 10 bases identical to TRBD2. Looked up from germline, CDR1 is ENHRY and CDR2 is SYGVKD. The CDR3 is made up of 15 amino acids. J gave up 7 bases and V 2 bases, and 8 bases lay outside the gene matches. CDR3 residues: CAISERSGGAAEQYF. DNA of the CDR3: TGTGCCATCAGTGAGAGGAGCGGGGGGGCGGCTGAGCAGTACTTC.

V and J are TRBV6-1 and TRBJ2-1, with 12 bases lining up with TRBD1. The trim removed 0 bases at V and 2 bases at J, leaving 11 bases unmatched. This CDR3 is 20 amino acids long. Germline V gene data show CDR1 as MNHNS and CDR2 as SASEGT. CDR3 loop: CASSEAAPGTGGSAYNEQFF. In DNA, the CDR3 is TGTGCCAGCAGTGAAGCGGCTCCCGGGACAGGGGGCTCAGCCTACAATGAGCAGTTCTTC.

V gene TRBV28 combines with J gene TRBJ2-5, with 8 positions matching TRBD2. The CDR3 has 14 amino acids. The germline gives CDR1 MDHEN, CDR2 SYDVKM. Losses at the gene ends were 5 bases for V and 4 bases for J; bases not matched to a gene: 6. The CDR3 reads CASSPAGGGETQYF. CDR3 DNA: TGTGCCAGCAGTCCCGCCGGGGGGGGAGAGACCCAGTACTTC.

The V gene is TRBV2, the J gene TRBJ2-1, with 7 nucleotides matching TRBD2. The CDR3 is made up of 13 amino acids. Losses at the gene ends were 5 bases for V and 7 bases for J; bases not matched to a gene: 5. Germline lookup yields CDR1 SNHLY and CDR2 FYNNEI. CDR3 sequence reads: CASSYISGNEQFF. CDR3 coding DNA: TGTGCCAGCAGTTACATTAGCGGGAATGAGCAGTTCTTC.

This chain links TRBV12-5 with TRBJ1-6; 9 positions match TRBD1. This CDR3 comprises 14 residues. V lost 2 bases and J lost 10; bases outside the gene matches: 3. Germline V gives CDR1 LGHNT, CDR2 FRNRAP. CDR3 nucleotides: TGTGCTAGTGGTTTGTACAGGGGGCTCTCACCCCTCCACTTT. This encodes CASGLYRGLSPLHF.

J is TRBJ1-1 and V is TRBV25-1, with D uncertain. CDR1 is MGHDK and CDR2 is SYGVNS in the germline V gene. Trimming removed 3 bases at V and 0 bases at J, with 14 bases between. The CDR3 runs 16 residues. CDR3 coding DNA: TGTGCCAGCAGTGACCACCCGGGGAGCGTGAACACTGAAGCTTTCTTT. This encodes CASSDHPGSVNTEAFF.

The rearrangement links TRBV18 to TRBJ2-7, with TRBD2 matching over 8 bases. Trimming cost V 3 bases and J 3 bases; bases outside gene matches: 13. Germline-derived CDR1 and CDR2 are KGHSH and LQKENI. This CDR3 has 17 amino acids. CDR3 in DNA: TGTGCCAGCTCACCTATGTGGACTAGCCCCCAACTCTACGAGCAGTACTTC. Protein sequence: CASSPMWTSPQLYEQYF.

The chain recombines TRBV5-4 with TRBJ1-4; TRBD1 matches 8 bases. V shed 0 bases, J shed 9 bases, and the junction held 1 base outside the gene matches. The CDR3 runs to 13 residues. Germline V gene lookup returns CDR1 SGHNT and CDR2 YYREEE (reference sequence). The CDR3 nucleotides read TGTGCCAGCAGCTTGGGGGACAGGAAAAAACTGTTTTTT. This translates into CASSLGDRKKLFF.

The rearrangement joins TRBV30 to TRBJ2-2, with 11 positions matching TRBD1. V shed 7 bases, J shed 0 bases, and the junction held 10 bases outside the gene matches. This CDR3 contains 17 residues. Germline-derived CDR1 and CDR2 are GTSNPN and SVGIG (reference sequence). The CDR3 loop is CAYRPRTGGSNTGELFF. CDR3 nucleotide sequence: TGTGCCTACCGACCCCGGACAGGGGGCTCGAACACCGGGGAGCTGTTTTTT. The full variable domain, with the rest looked up from reference TRBV30 and TRBJ2-2, is SQTIHQWPATLVQPVGSPLSLECTVEGTSNPNLYWYRQAAGRGLQLLFYSVGIGQISSEVPQNLSASRPQDRQFILSSKKLLLSDSGFYLCAYRPRTGGSNTGELFFGEGSRLTVL.

This clone was found once. V gene TRBV9 combines with J gene TRBJ2-1; weak D call: TRBD2 (6 bases). V shed 0 bases and J shed 2 bases, with 9 bases lying between them. The CDR3 length is 15 residues. Germline values: CDR1 SGDLS, CDR2 YYNGEE. CDR3 protein: CASSVVADPYNEQFF. The DNA for the CDR3 is TGTGCCAGCAGCGTAGTAGCGGACCCCTACAATGAGCAGTTCTTC.

The rearrangement uses TRBV18 and TRBJ2-5; D may be TRBD1 (6 bases). V lost 2 bases to trimming and J lost 5 bases, with 12 bases between them. The CDR3 extends over 14 amino acids. The germline CDR1 and CDR2 sequences are KGHSH and LQKENI. The DNA of the CDR3 is TGTGCCAGCTCACCAGGGGGCTGGGGGGAGACCCAGTACTTC. It translates to CASSPGGWGETQYF. Full variable domain (rest looked up from reference TRBV18 and TRBJ2-5): NAGVMQNPRHLVRRRGQEARLRCSPMKGHSHVYWYRQLPEEGLKFMVYLQKENIIDESGMPKERFSAEFPKEGPSILRIQQVVRGDSAAYFCASSPGGWGETQYFGPGTRLLVL.

The chain combines TRBV5-1 with TRBJ2-5, with 7 bases fitting TRBD2. V lost 3 bases to trimming and J lost 5 bases; unmatched junction nucleotides: 10. The V gene's germline CDR1 is SGHRS and CDR2 YFSETQ. The CDR3 length is 15 residues. CDR3 sequence: CASSSYSGDGETQYF. The CDR3 nucleotides read TGCGCCAGCAGCTCATACAGCGGGGACGGGGAGACCCAGTACTTC. Variable domain in full (rest from reference TRBV5-1 and TRBJ2-5): KAGVTQTPRYLIKTRGQQVTLSCSPISGHRSVSWYQQTPGQGLQFLFEYFSETQRNKGNFPGRFSGRQFSNSRSEMNVSTLELGDSALYLCASSSYSGDGETQYFGPGTRLLVL.

CDR3 bases: TGTGCCAGTAGTATAGGGGAACAGGAAGGGGAGCAGTTCTTC. Its translation is CASSIGEQEGEQFF. The gene calls are TRBV19 and TRBJ2-1; D is possibly TRBD1 (5 bases). This CDR3 comprises 14 residues. Germline assignment: CDR1 LNHDA and CDR2 SQIVND (reference sequence). V gave up 1 base and J gave up 10 bases, with 14 bases separating them.

The CDR3 protein is CASSPHPGQGGLANEQFF. The CDR3 DNA follows: TGTGCCAGCAGCCCCCACCCGGGACAGGGAGGGCTAGCCAATGAGCAGTTCTTC. V usage is TRBV28 and J usage is TRBJ2-1, with 9 nucleotides matching TRBD1. Germline CDR1 MDHEN, CDR2 SYDVKM. With 6 bases clipped from V and 6 bases from J, the junction kept 18 bases outside the gene matches. The CDR3 loop spans 18 amino acids.

V is TRBV28 and J is TRBJ2-7; 7 nucleotides line up with TRBD1. The CDR3 runs to 14 residues. Germline V gene data show CDR1 as MDHEN and CDR2 as SYDVKM. Trimming took 3 bases from V and 3 from J; bases not matched to a gene: 5. The CDR3 region is CASSFSGTVYEQYF. In DNA, the CDR3 is TGTGCCAGCAGTTTTTCCGGGACAGTCTACGAGCAGTACTTC.

The chain couples TRBV6-6 to TRBJ1-1; D is possibly TRBD1 (6 bases). CDR1 is MNHNY, CDR2 SVGAGI, per germline (reference sequence). The CDR3 sequence is 15 residues long. V lost 0 bases and J lost 0, with 8 bases in between. The CDR3 here is CASSYSRGMNTEAFF. The DNA for the CDR3 is TGTGCCAGCAGTTACTCGAGGGGGATGAACACTGAAGCTTTCTTT.

The table lists this clone with a count of one. J is TRBJ1-5 and V is TRBV19; 9 bases are shared with TRBD1. CDR1 and CDR2 from the germline V gene are LNHDA and SQIVND (reference sequence). Trimming removed 6 bases from V and 7 bases from J; junction bases left unmatched: 1. The CDR3 totals 12 residues. CDR3: CASRDRGQPQHF. CDR3 DNA sequence: TGTGCCAGTAGGGACAGGGGCCAGCCCCAGCATTTT.

The chain carries TRBV7-2 and TRBJ2-1; 8 positions match TRBD2. The CDR3 has 16 residues. With V trimmed by 5 bases and J by 7 bases, 13 bases remained unmatched. Per germline, CDR1 SGHTA and CDR2 FQGNSA. CDR3 in amino acids: CASSRSGTRPLNEQFF. The CDR3 bases are TGTGCCAGCAGCAGATCCGGGACTAGACCGCTTAATGAGCAGTTCTTC.

This clone is a singleton in its sample. The rearrangement joins TRBV5-6 to TRBJ1-2; TRBD1 is a possible D gene (6 bases). CDR3 length equals 13 residues. The germline CDR1 and CDR2 sequences are SGHDT and YYEEEE. Between the trimmed V and J ends, which lost 4 bases and 6 bases, there was a span of 13 bases. The CDR3 nucleotides read TGTGCCAGCAGCCCGCTCAGGGGCCATGGCTACACCTTC. Residues: CASSPLRGHGYTF.

The V gene is TRBV5-1, the J gene TRBJ2-7; 7 nucleotides align to TRBD2. Looked up from germline, CDR1 is SGHRS and CDR2 is YFSETQ. This CDR3 is 16 amino acids long. V gave up 4 bases and J gave up 2 bases; unmatched junction bases: 12. DNA of the CDR3: TGCGCCAGCAGCCCGTCTGGCGGGAGTCCCCCCTACGAGCAGTACTTC. It codes for CASSPSGGSPPYEQYF.

V gene TRBV9 combines with J gene TRBJ2-5; 14 bases align to TRBD2. Germline-derived CDR1 and CDR2 are SGDLS and YYNGEE. Trimming removed 4 bases from V and 4 bases from J; junction bases left unmatched: 6. The length of the CDR3 is 16 residues. The CDR3 sequence is CASSPTSGGAVETQYF. As DNA, the CDR3 is TGTGCCAGCAGCCCGACTAGCGGGGGGGCAGTAGAGACCCAGTACTTC.

The chain employs TRBV28 and TRBJ1-4; 8 positions agree with TRBD1. Germline CDR1 is MDHEN and CDR2 is SYDVKM. This CDR3 has 14 amino acids. With 11 bases clipped from V and 7 bases from J, the junction kept 12 bases outside the gene matches. In DNA form, the CDR3 reads TGTGCCGGCTCAGGCAGGACAGGGAGTGAAAAACTGTTTTTT. Protein product: CAGSGRTGSEKLFF.

V is TRBV5-8 and J is TRBJ2-5; D is ambiguous. The V gene lost 2 bases and the J gene lost 1 base, with 12 bases spanning the gap. The CDR3 consists of 15 residues. CDR1 SGHTS and CDR2 YDEGEE come from the germline V gene. CDR3 protein: CASSFGRTVQETQYF. Here the CDR3 DNA reads TGTGCCAGCAGCTTTGGCAGAACAGTCCAAGAGACCCAGTACTTC.

The chain recombines TRBV28 with TRBJ1-3; D remains ambiguous. This CDR3 spans 15 amino acids. The ends were cut back, 8 bases at V and 0 bases at J, with 14 bases in the middle. Germline CDR1 is MDHEN and CDR2 is SYDVKM. CDR3 bases: TGTGCCAGCGCCACCCCATACGGCTCTGGAAACACCATATATTTT. It codes for CASATPYGSGNTIYF.

The chain links TRBV30 to TRBJ2-1, with a possible D match to TRBD2 (5 bases). The CDR3 consists of 12 residues. The V and J ends lost 4 bases and 7 bases respectively, with 11 bases between them. Per germline, CDR1 GTSNPN and CDR2 SVGIG (reference sequence). The CDR3 spells CAWTKRGNEQFF. The CDR3 DNA sequence: TGTGCCTGGACCAAGAGAGGGAATGAGCAGTTCTTC.

The V and J genes are TRBV7-9 and TRBJ1-2; D is uncertain. Trimming took 6 bases from V and 4 from J, leaving 24 bases between them. Germline CDR1 reads SEHNR; CDR2 reads FQNEAQ (reference sequence). CDR3 length: 17 amino acids. Written as DNA, the CDR3 is TGTGCCAGCAGGGCAACATCGAGGATGGAAATCGGCTATGGCTACACCTTC. Translation gives CASRATSRMEIGYGYTF.

The CDR3 spells CASTRPGTNYNEQFF. Written as DNA, the CDR3 is TGTGCCAGCACGCGCCCCGGGACTAACTACAATGAGCAGTTCTTC. This chain uses TRBV6-5 with TRBJ2-1; 7 nucleotides agree with TRBD2. V trimming: 7 bases; J trimming: 3 bases; junction bases outside the gene matches: 9. The CDR3 contains 15 residues. Germline V gives CDR1 MNHEY, CDR2 SVGAGI.

The V call is TRBV7-2, the J call TRBJ1-5; 11 nucleotides match TRBD1. The CDR3 is 14 amino acids. The junction had 2 bases not matched to a gene; V was cut back by 5 bases and J by 5 bases. Looked up from germline, CDR1 is SGHTA and CDR2 is FQGNSA. The CDR3 nucleotides read TGTGCCAGCAGCGGACAGGGGGCTTATCAGCCCCAGCATTTT. Protein product: CASSGQGAYQPQHF.